This TCR beta chain was recovered during a study of T cells after posttransplantation cyclophosphamide. This CDR3 has 12 amino acids. With 1 base removed from V and 7 bases from J, the gap between germline ends came to 7 bases. Germline V CDR1 and CDR2: KGHSH, LQKENI. Clones were read by immunoSEQ multiplex PCR, and TCRdb kept only the in-frame ones, dropping some. This sample carries about 52,000 clones, around 84% of them seen once, and the ten largest clones take approximately 3%. About this clone: Antigen unknown.

Study conclusions and caveats: Donor CD8+ memory clones often dominated recipient blood repertoires at later times. Recipient CMV seropositivity and CMV reactivation strongly tracked TRB clonality. TRB overlap between skin or GI tissue T cells and blood was limited.

The sequencing input was PBMCs. This TCR was sampled from a man in his thirties or forties with a blood cancer, CMV-positive, and with a related stem cell donor. V and J are TRBV18 and TRBJ1-1, with D unclear. CDR3 DNA sequence: TGTGCCAGCTCACCACGAGGGAATGAAGCTTTCTTT. Its protein is CASSPRGNEAFF.